The 5 T cell receptor beta chains below were found in one sample sequenced in a study of cytomegalovirus exposure and HLA in healthy donors. Vbeta (60) and Jbeta (13) primers were used in the PCR. Some clones are missing from TCRdb's copy, which holds only in-frame ones; the method was immunoSEQ multiplex PCR. The sample has some 70,000 clones; more than 80% are singletons. Input material: PBMCs. The source is a human donor in good health.

The chain joins TRBV7-7 to TRBJ2-3; tentatively, D is TRBD1 (6 bases). CDR1 is SSHAT, CDR2 FNYEAQ, per germline (reference sequence). The CDR3 has 12 amino acids. The CDR3 DNA is TGTGCTAGCTCAGGGGACGCAGATACGCAGTATTTT. It yields the protein CASSGDADTQYF.

On this clone itself: Other DNA sequences in the same sample also yield this CDR3. The chain's CDR3 is CASSVGQGAQPQHF. In DNA, the CDR3 is TGTGCCAGCAGTGTGGGACAGGGAGCTCAGCCCCAGCATTTT. The chain joins TRBV2 to TRBJ1-5; 9 positions match TRBD1. J lost 6 bases, V lost 4 bases, and 4 bases had no gene match. The CDR3 totals 14 residues. Looked up from germline, CDR1 is SNHLY and CDR2 is FYNNEI.

The chain links TRBV9 to TRBJ2-1, with D possibly being TRBD1 (6 bases). This CDR3 comprises 14 residues. CDR1 is SGDLS, CDR2 YYNGEE, per germline. V lost 0 bases to trimming and J lost 7 bases, with 11 bases between them. This chain's CDR3 is CASSVGTGRNEQFF. The CDR3 region has the DNA TGTGCCAGCAGCGTAGGAACAGGGCGGAATGAGCAGTTCTTC.

This chain connects TRBV28 to TRBJ2-5, with D perhaps TRBD1 (7 bases). The CDR3 length is 12 residues. Germline CDR1 is MDHEN and CDR2 is SYDVKM. Trimming pared 7 bases from V and 5 bases from J, leaving 11 bases between. CDR3 in DNA: TGTGCCAGCACAGGGGGGTACGAGACCCAGTACTTC. Translating it yields CASTGGYETQYF.

The CDR3 protein is CASSPTLMQTQYF. The CDR3 DNA reads TGTGCCAGCAGCCCGACACTGATGCAGACCCAGTACTTC. The rearrangement uses TRBV7-2 and TRBJ2-5; D gene uncertain. Germline V gene sequence: CDR1 SGHTA, CDR2 FQGNSA. V gave up 5 bases and J gave up 6 bases, with 13 bases separating them. The CDR3 is 13 amino acids.